Below are 11 T cell receptor beta chains sequenced from a single sample in a study of cytomegalovirus exposure and HLA in healthy donors. The primer mix had 60 Vbeta and 13 Jbeta primers. The repertoire was sequenced with immunoSEQ multiplex PCR; TCRdb's copy has only in-frame clones and lacks some. The sample holds roughly 150,000 clones, about 64% seen once. Specimen: PBMCs. The receptors shown here come from a woman in her 30s in good health and CMV-seropositive.

The genes are TRBV15 and TRBJ2-7, with 7 positions matching TRBD1. The germline CDR1 and CDR2 sequences are LNHNV and YYDKDF (reference sequence). V was clipped by 2 bases and J by 7 bases; unmatched bases: 11. The CDR3 is 15 residues long. The CDR3 spells CATSRRAGGLGEQYF. CDR3 DNA sequence: TGTGCCACCAGCAGAAGGGCAGGGGGTCTAGGAGAGCAGTACTTC.

The chain uses TRBV9 and TRBJ2-7, with TRBD1 identical over 7 bases. V lost 1 base to trimming and J lost 7 bases; unmatched junction nucleotides: 11. Germline V gives CDR1 SGDLS, CDR2 YYNGEE. The CDR3 length is 15 residues. CDR3: CASSVSGTARGEQYF. The CDR3 region has the DNA TGTGCCAGCAGCGTATCCGGGACCGCCAGGGGGGAGCAGTACTTC.

This clone was picked up one time. The rearrangement uses TRBV11-3 and TRBJ2-7, with 8 nucleotides matching TRBD1. This CDR3 contains 15 residues. Unmatched junction bases numbered 12, after V lost 5 bases and J lost 6 bases. Germline assignment: CDR1 SGHNT and CDR2 YENEEA. Here the CDR3 DNA reads TGTGCCAGCAGCCAGGGGGCCCGGGGAGACCGCGAGCAGTACTTC. Translation: CASSQGARGDREQYF.

The chain combines TRBV10-3 with TRBJ2-1; perhaps TRBD2 as D (7 bases). The CDR3 has 17 amino acids. Germline CDR1 ENHRY, CDR2 SYGVKD. The V and J ends lost 6 bases and 3 bases respectively, with 21 bases between them. The CDR3 region has the DNA TGTGCCATCAGGGGTTTTGGGGGGGCAGCCAACTACAATGAGCAGTTCTTC. Protein sequence: CAIRGFGGAANYNEQFF.

This clone was counted a few times. This chain joins TRBV27 and TRBJ2-7; weak D call: TRBD2 (7 bases). Deletions cut 2 bases from V and 4 bases from J, with 21 bases between. The germline V gene encodes CDR1 MNHEY and CDR2 SMNVEV (reference sequence). CDR3 length equals 17 residues. In DNA, the CDR3 is TGTGCCAGCAGTTTAAGGGGTGGGGGGGGCCAGATTTACGAGCAGTACTTC. Residues: CASSLRGGGGQIYEQYF.

The chain joins TRBV5-5 to TRBJ1-2; possibly TRBD1 for D (5 bases). Germline CDR1 reads SGHKS; CDR2 reads YYEKEE (reference sequence). Between the trimmed V and J ends, which lost 0 bases and 4 bases, there was a span of 16 bases. This CDR3 has 16 residues. The CDR3, as DNA: TGTGCCAGCAGCTTGGCCTTGCAGGGCTTAGGCTATGGCTACACCTTC. It is translated as CASSLALQGLGYGYTF. The entire variable domain, with the rest obtained from reference TRBV5-5 and TRBJ1-2, is as follows: DAGVTQSPTHLIKTRGQQVTLRCSPISGHKSVSWYQQVLGQGPQFIFQYYEKEERGRGNFPDRFSARQFPNYSSELNVNALLLGDSALYLCASSLALQGLGYGYTFGSGTRLTVV.

The chain is built from TRBV7-8 and TRBJ1-3; D possibly corresponds to TRBD1 (6 bases). The CDR3 extends over 16 amino acids. In germline, CDR1 is SGHVS, CDR2 FQNEAQ. With 1 base removed from V and 0 bases from J, the gap between germline ends came to 10 bases. The CDR3 DNA reads TGTGCCAGCAGCTTAGGACAGGCTAACTCTGGAAACACCATATATTTT. Its translation: CASSLGQANSGNTIYF. Full variable domain (remainder filled in from reference TRBV7-8 and TRBJ1-3): GAGVSQSPRYKVAKRGQDVALRCDPISGHVSLFWYQQALGQGPEFLTYFQNEAQLDKSGLPSDRFFAERPEGSVSTLKIQRTQQEDSAVYLCASSLGQANSGNTIYFGEGSWLTVV.

This clone has just one count. The chain has TRBV30 and TRBJ2-2, with 8 positions matching TRBD2. Germline V CDR1 and CDR2: GTSNPN, SVGIG (reference sequence). The J segment lost 4 bases and the V segment lost 0 bases, leaving 7 bases of the junction unmatched. This CDR3 has 16 residues. For the CDR3, the DNA is TGTGCCTGGAGTGTCGCCGGGGGGGCCGGCACCGGGGAGCTGTTTTTT. Translation gives CAWSVAGGAGTGELFF.

This clone turned up a few times. J is TRBJ1-1 and V is TRBV2, with a possible D match to TRBD1 (6 bases). V was shortened by 6 bases and J by 6 bases, with 14 bases between the two germline ends. The CDR3 is made up of 13 amino acids. Germline V gives CDR1 SNHLY, CDR2 FYNNEI. This CDR3 reads CASRDRQASEAFF. The CDR3 DNA sequence: TGTGCCAGCAGGGACCGACAGGCCTCTGAAGCTTTCTTT.

This clone occurred once. V gene TRBV5-1 combines with J gene TRBJ2-2, with a tentative D call TRBD2 (5 bases). V was cut by 0 bases and J by 6 bases, with 15 bases left in between. CDR1 and CDR2 (germline): SGHRS, YFSETQ. The CDR3 consists of 16 residues. The CDR3, as DNA: TGCGCCAGCAGCTTGGCCGTGACTACCATATCCGGGGAGCTGTTTTTT. Translated: CASSLAVTTISGELFF.

This clone has just one count. The junction differs from germline at one of its ends, possibly a read error. This rearrangement joins TRBV6-6 to TRBJ2-1; 7 nucleotides agree with TRBD1. In germline, CDR1 is MNHNY, CDR2 SVGAGI (reference sequence). The CDR3 is 14 amino acids. CDR3 DNA: TGTGCCAGCAGTTACGACGATTCAGGGGGAATTAAGATCTTC. As protein: CASSYDDSGGIKIF.